The 24 T cell receptor beta chains presented below share a single source sample, sequenced in a study of CD8+ T cells in alopecia areata. The sample's treatment: oral pan-JAK inhibitor, 5-10 mg twice daily. cDNA serving as the sequencing template came from extracted, reverse transcribed RNA. TCRdb's table, derived via immunoSEQ multiplex PCR, lists solely in-frame clones and lacks some. The repertoire holds about 200,000 clones, with under 40% as singletons. The material sequenced was CD4+ T cells sorted from blood, taken at roughly week 30, from a patient treated with tofacitinib. These receptors originate from a human donor with alopecia areata.

This clone showed up just a few times. This chain joins TRBV4-2 and TRBJ1-5; tentative D call: TRBD1 (5 bases). The germline gives CDR1 LGHNA, CDR2 YNFKEQ. V shed 0 bases and J shed 4 bases, with 10 bases lying between them. CDR3 length: 15 amino acids. The DNA for the CDR3 is TGTGCCAGCAGCCAAGACAGGGCGGGAAATCAGCCCCAGCATTTT. Its protein is CASSQDRAGNQPQHF.

The chain combines TRBV6-4 with TRBJ1-2; D perhaps matches TRBD1 (5 bases). The CDR3 has 14 amino acids. From germline, CDR1 is MRHNA and CDR2 SNTAGT. V lost 2 bases and J lost 8, with 15 bases in between. CDR3 sequence: CASSDLPTVGGYTF. As DNA, the CDR3 is TGTGCCAGCAGTGACCTACCGACAGTGGGAGGCTACACCTTC.

The chain links TRBV7-3 to TRBJ2-7; perhaps TRBD1 as D (6 bases). The V gene's germline CDR1 is SGHTA and CDR2 FQGTGA. This CDR3 is 14 amino acids long. Trimming cost V 1 base and J 3 bases, with 10 bases left between them. The CDR3 here is CASSLMGADYEQYF. CDR3 nucleotide sequence: TGTGCCAGCAGCTTAATGGGGGCGGACTACGAGCAGTACTTC.

V is TRBV7-9 and J is TRBJ2-1, with 7 bases fitting TRBD2. Germline V gene lookup returns CDR1 SEHNR and CDR2 FQNEAQ (reference sequence). V trimming: 2 bases; J trimming: 6 bases; junction bases outside the gene matches: 7. The CDR3 length is 15 residues. The CDR3 spells CASSLTAGPLNEQFF. The CDR3 nucleotides read TGTGCCAGCAGCTTAACAGCGGGACCCCTCAATGAGCAGTTCTTC. Variable domain in full (rest from reference TRBV7-9 and TRBJ2-1): DTGVSQNPRHKITKRGQNVTFRCDPISEHNRLYWYRQTLGQGPEFLTYFQNEAQLEKSRLLSDRFSAERPKGSFSTLEIQRTEQGDSAMYLCASSLTAGPLNEQFFGPGTRLTVL.

This clone has only one observation. The chain is built from TRBV30 and TRBJ1-3; no clear D gene. V was cut by 4 bases and J by 0 bases, with 10 bases left in between. Per germline, CDR1 GTSNPN and CDR2 SVGIG (reference sequence). The CDR3 sequence is 14 residues long. CDR3 residues: CAWKVAGSGNTIYF. The DNA of the CDR3 is TGTGCCTGGAAAGTGGCCGGCTCTGGAAACACCATATATTTT.

The V call is TRBV25-1, the J call TRBJ1-2; 8 bases line up with TRBD1. Germline V gene lookup returns CDR1 MGHDK and CDR2 SYGVNS. The CDR3 runs to 13 residues. The V gene end was trimmed by 6 bases and the J gene end by 8 bases; junction bases not matched to a gene: 8. The chain's CDR3 is CASSIGQGDGYTF. CDR3 bases: TGTGCCAGCAGCATCGGACAGGGCGACGGCTACACCTTC.

In its sample, this clone was seen a few times. This chain links TRBV30 with TRBJ1-2, with 11 nucleotides matching TRBD1. The CDR3 is made up of 15 amino acids. V lost 4 bases, J lost 6 bases, and 10 bases stayed unmatched. CDR1 GTSNPN and CDR2 SVGIG come from the germline V gene (reference sequence). CDR3 DNA: TGTGCCTGGACCGGGAGGACAGGGGGCAGAAATGGCTACACCTTC. Protein product: CAWTGRTGGRNGYTF.

This clone was counted only a few times. The chain joins TRBV9 to TRBJ2-7; D is tentatively TRBD1 or TRBD2 (7 bases each). The germline V gene encodes CDR1 SGDLS and CDR2 YYNGEE. Between the trimmed V and J ends, which lost 1 base and 2 bases, there was a span of 13 bases. The CDR3 runs to 15 residues. In DNA form, the CDR3 reads TGTGCCAGCAGCGTAAACAGCGGGACAGCCTACGAGCAGTACTTC. This translates into CASSVNSGTAYEQYF.

In its sample, this clone was seen a few times. This chain links TRBV7-9 with TRBJ1-1; D might be TRBD1 (5 bases). Trimming removed 2 bases from V and 1 base from J, with 14 bases in between. Germline CDR1 reads SEHNR; CDR2 reads FQNEAQ (reference sequence). The CDR3 extends over 16 amino acids. CDR3: CASSLRGGWQNTEAFF. In nucleotides, the CDR3 is TGTGCCAGCAGCTTAAGGGGAGGATGGCAGAACACTGAAGCTTTCTTT.

This clone has more than one count but fewer than ten. V gene TRBV7-9 combines with J gene TRBJ2-7, with D maybe TRBD1 (6 bases). CDR3 length equals 14 residues. The germline V and J ends were trimmed by 2 bases and 6 bases, with 14 bases remaining between them. Germline V gene data show CDR1 as SEHNR and CDR2 as FQNEAQ (reference sequence). The CDR3 DNA is TGTGCCAGCAGCTTACAGGGGTATGGCCTCGAGCAGTACTTC. This gives the protein CASSLQGYGLEQYF. Variable domain in full (rest from reference TRBV7-9 and TRBJ2-7): DTGVSQNPRHKITKRGQNVTFRCDPISEHNRLYWYRQTLGQGPEFLTYFQNEAQLEKSRLLSDRFSAERPKGSFSTLEIQRTEQGDSAMYLCASSLQGYGLEQYFGPGTRLTVT.

The sample holds a few counts of this clone. This chain uses TRBV4-1 with TRBJ1-6; 8 nucleotides agree with TRBD1. The germline V gene has CDR1 MGHRA and CDR2 YSYEKL. After removal of 3 bases from V and 10 bases from J, the junction contained 5 bases not matched to a gene. There are 14 residues in the CDR3. The CDR3 nucleotides read TGCGCCAGCAGCCACGGACAGGGCGGGTCACCCCTCCACTTT. Protein product: CASSHGQGGSPLHF.

The chain joins TRBV6-5 to TRBJ2-1, with 9 bases aligning to TRBD2. V dropped 6 bases and J dropped 2; count of bases not matched to a gene: 5. The CDR3 length is 15 residues. CDR1 and CDR2 (germline): MNHEY, SVGAGI. The CDR3 DNA is TGTGCCAGCAGATCCCGGACTAGCGCCTACAATGAGCAGTTCTTC. It encodes CASRSRTSAYNEQFF.

The chain couples TRBV11-2 to TRBJ2-5; D remains ambiguous. Germline V gene sequence: CDR1 SGHAT, CDR2 FQNNGV. The CDR3 has 15 amino acids. The V end was cut by 3 bases, the J end by 5 bases, with 16 bases between. The CDR3 sequence: CASSFSPDGVETQYF. As DNA, the CDR3 is TGTGCCAGCAGCTTCTCCCCCGATGGAGTCGAGACCCAGTACTTC.

This rearrangement joins TRBV27 to TRBJ2-3; TRBD1 matches 11 bases. Germline-derived CDR1 and CDR2 are MNHEY and SMNVEV (reference sequence). Losses at the gene ends were 0 bases for V and 4 bases for J; bases not matched to a gene: 6. This CDR3 is built from 17 residues. The CDR3 region has the DNA TGTGCCAGCAGTTTATCAAAACCGGGACAGGGGGCAGATACGCAGTATTTT. Its protein product is CASSLSKPGQGADTQYF.

This chain links TRBV5-4 with TRBJ1-1, with TRBD1 matching over 7 bases. The V gene's germline CDR1 is SGHNT and CDR2 YYREEE (reference sequence). After removal of 4 bases from V and 2 bases from J, the junction contained 8 bases not matched to a gene. There are 15 residues in the CDR3. The CDR3 is CASSPRGRGNTEAFF. CDR3 sequence (DNA): TGTGCCAGCAGCCCTAGGGGGCGAGGAAACACTGAAGCTTTCTTT.

The chain carries TRBV5-6 and TRBJ1-2; TRBD1 agrees at 9 bases. The CDR3 sequence is 15 residues long. Per germline, CDR1 SGHDT and CDR2 YYEEEE. V dropped 4 bases and J dropped 0; count of bases not matched to a gene: 4. Here the CDR3 reads CASSTGQGSNYGYTF. The CDR3 DNA reads as TGTGCCAGCAGCACCGGACAGGGGTCTAACTATGGCTACACCTTC. Drawing the rest from reference TRBV5-6 and TRBJ1-2, the complete variable domain is DAGVTQSPTHLIKTRGQQVTLRCSPKSGHDTVSWYQQALGQGPQFIFQYYEEEERQRGNFPDRFSGHQFPNYSSELNVNALLLGDSALYLCASSTGQGSNYGYTFGSGTRLTVV.

This clone was counted between two and nine times. The chain links TRBV4-1 to TRBJ2-1, with 10 bases identical to TRBD2. The germline gives CDR1 MGHRA, CDR2 YSYEKL. After removal of 3 bases from V and 10 bases from J, the junction contained 12 bases not matched to a gene. CDR3 length equals 16 residues. The DNA of the CDR3 is TGCGCCAGCAGCCAGAGAGCGGGAGGGGCCCTCCAGGAGCAGTTCTTC. The encoded protein is CASSQRAGGALQEQFF.

The CDR3 nucleotides read TGTGCCAGTACCGGGACTCCCTACAATGAGCAGTTCTTC. Protein: CASTGTPYNEQFF. The chain carries TRBV19 and TRBJ2-1; TRBD2 is a possible D gene (6 bases). The length of the CDR3 is 13 residues. V was cut by 7 bases and J by 2 bases, with 9 bases left in between. Germline V CDR1 and CDR2: LNHDA, SQIVND (reference sequence).

V and J are TRBV9 and TRBJ1-1; D is perhaps TRBD1 (5 bases). V lost 0 bases and J 0 bases, leaving 24 bases between the germline ends. In germline, CDR1 is SGDLS, CDR2 YYNGEE. This CDR3 contains 20 residues. CDR3 nucleotides: TGTGCCAGCAGCGTAGAATCGGGACTGGGCAGGGCGGCCATGAACACTGAAGCTTTCTTT. Its protein is CASSVESGLGRAAMNTEAFF.

V is TRBV29-1 and J is TRBJ1-5, with no clear D. Germline CDR1 is SQVTM and CDR2 is ANQGSEA. The V end was cut by 6 bases, the J end by 5 bases, with 17 bases between. This CDR3 comprises 14 residues. CDR3 residues: CSVIGDFDDQPQHF. The CDR3 DNA is TGCAGCGTGATCGGGGATTTTGATGATCAGCCCCAGCATTTT.

The V call is TRBV6-5, the J call TRBJ1-2; no firm D call. V shed 0 bases and J shed 5 bases, with 7 bases lying between them. This CDR3 is 13 amino acids long. Germline V lookup: CDR1 MNHEY, CDR2 SVGAGI. CDR3 region: CASSYSKGYGYTF. CDR3 DNA sequence: TGTGCCAGCAGTTACTCGAAAGGGTATGGCTACACCTTC.

The genes are TRBV27 and TRBJ1-2, with D tentatively TRBD1 (5 bases). Trimming cost V 6 bases and J 7 bases, with 18 bases left between them. The CDR3 has 14 amino acids. Germline loops: CDR1 MNHEY, CDR2 SMNVEV (reference sequence). The CDR3 nucleotides are TGTGCCAGCAGCAACCCTGGGGGGAAACTTGGCTACACCTTC. Encoded protein: CASSNPGGKLGYTF.

This rearrangement joins TRBV5-1 to TRBJ1-1; no reliable D call. V gave up 7 bases and J gave up 4 bases, with 17 bases separating them. The CDR3 extends over 14 amino acids. Germline lookup yields CDR1 SGHRS and CDR2 YFSETQ. Here the CDR3 DNA reads TGCGCCAGCCGGCGATCAAGGGATGGCACTGAAGCTTTCTTT. It codes for CASRRSRDGTEAFF.

This clone was observed a handful of times. The rearrangement joins TRBV7-9 to TRBJ1-1; D unresolved. The V and J ends lost 1 base and 0 bases respectively, with 12 bases between them. Per the germline V gene, CDR1 is SEHNR and CDR2 is FQNEAQ (reference sequence). The CDR3 spans 16 residues. CDR3 protein: CASSLGAGEMNTEAFF. The CDR3 DNA is TGTGCCAGCAGCTTAGGGGCAGGAGAAATGAACACTGAAGCTTTCTTT.